This TCR beta chain was observed in a study of blood T cell repertoires in COVID-19. For the study at large: Sites in the United States, Italy and Spain provided acute and convalescent COVID-19 samples. Sources were T cells, B-cell-depleted T cells, or PBMCs; the material itself was cDNA or gDNA.

Germline CDR1 is ENHRY and CDR2 is SYGVKD. This CDR3 spans 14 amino acids. Trimming removed 6 bases from V and 3 bases from J; junction bases left unmatched: 3. This clone appeared once. Repertoires were generated with immunoSEQ multiplex PCR, while TCRdb's copy carries only in-frame clones and drops some. The table has approximately 120,000 clones, around 90% seen once. Seattle's cohort entered during active infection and was followed longitudinally. Sequencing was carried out using peripheral blood. The V and J genes are TRBV10-3 and TRBJ2-7; 12 nucleotides line up with TRBD2. This clonotype was sampled from a man aged 50 to 59 with COVID-19, enrolled during active disease. The CDR3 spells CAIRRTSGNYEQYF. As DNA, the CDR3 is TGTGCCATCAGGCGGACTAGCGGGAACTACGAGCAGTACTTC.